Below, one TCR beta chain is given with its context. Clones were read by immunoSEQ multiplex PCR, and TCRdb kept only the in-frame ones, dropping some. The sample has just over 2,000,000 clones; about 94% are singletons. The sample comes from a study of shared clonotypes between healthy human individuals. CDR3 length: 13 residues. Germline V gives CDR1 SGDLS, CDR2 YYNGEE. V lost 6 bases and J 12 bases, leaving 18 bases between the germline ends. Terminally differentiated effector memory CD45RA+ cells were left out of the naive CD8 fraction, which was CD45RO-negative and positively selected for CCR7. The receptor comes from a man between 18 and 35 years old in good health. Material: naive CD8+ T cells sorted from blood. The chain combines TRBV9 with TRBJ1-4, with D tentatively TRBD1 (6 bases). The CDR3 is CASTEGDLGELFF. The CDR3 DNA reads TGTGCCAGCACCGAGGGGGATTTGGGAGAACTGTTTTTT.